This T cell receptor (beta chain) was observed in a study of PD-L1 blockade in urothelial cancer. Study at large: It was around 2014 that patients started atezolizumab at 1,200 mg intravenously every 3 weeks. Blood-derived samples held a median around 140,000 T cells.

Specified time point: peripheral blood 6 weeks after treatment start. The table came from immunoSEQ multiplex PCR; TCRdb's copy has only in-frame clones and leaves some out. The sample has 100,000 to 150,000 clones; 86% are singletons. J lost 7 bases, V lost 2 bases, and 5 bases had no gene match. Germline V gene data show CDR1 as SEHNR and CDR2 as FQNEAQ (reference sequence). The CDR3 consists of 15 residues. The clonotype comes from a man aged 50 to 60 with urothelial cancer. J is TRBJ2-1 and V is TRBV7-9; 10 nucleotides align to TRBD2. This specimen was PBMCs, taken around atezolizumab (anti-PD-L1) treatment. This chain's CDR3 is CASSLLAGAGNEQFF. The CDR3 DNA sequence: TGTGCCAGCAGCTTACTAGCGGGGGCGGGGAATGAGCAGTTCTTC.